Detailed here is one T cell receptor beta chain. This specimen belongs to a study of blood T cell repertoires in COVID-19. Turning to the study itself: Sites in the United States, Italy and Spain provided acute and convalescent COVID-19 samples.

Germline CDR1 SGHTA, CDR2 FQGNSA. V shed 4 bases, J shed 0 bases, and the junction held 3 bases outside the gene matches. This CDR3 is 17 amino acids long. Using immunoSEQ multiplex PCR, the repertoire was profiled, and TCRdb retains in-frame clones only, with some absent. The sample lists about 350,000 clones; roughly 90% were seen once. The sequenced sample was PBMCs or T cells enriched from blood (not recorded which). The TCR was taken from a woman aged 25 to 39 who had been exposed to COVID-19. The rearrangement links TRBV7-2 to TRBJ1-6; 10 bases align to TRBD1. CDR3 DNA: TGTGCCAGCAGCTACCGGGACAGGGGCTCCTATAATTCACCCCTCCACTTT. Protein: CASSYRDRGSYNSPLHF. The complete variable domain, with remaining parts taken from reference TRBV7-2 and TRBJ1-6, reads GAGVSQSPSNKVTEKGKDVELRCDPISGHTALYWYRQSLGQGLEFLIYFQGNSAPDKSGLPSDRFSAERTGGSVSTLTIQRTQQEDSAVYLCASSYRDRGSYNSPLHFGNGTRLTVT.